The 16 T cell receptor beta chains below come from one sample, sequenced in a study of cytomegalovirus exposure and HLA in healthy donors. PCR amplification relied on 60 Vbeta primers (plus 13 Jbeta primers). Profiled with immunoSEQ multiplex PCR; TCRdb holds only in-frame clones, not every one. This listing includes more than 70,000 clones. The sample comprised PBMCs. These receptor sequences come from a woman aged 55-69 years in good health and CMV-seronegative.

J is TRBJ2-5 and V is TRBV6-5, with 12 bases aligning to TRBD1. The length of the CDR3 is 15 residues. After removal of 7 bases from V and 11 bases from J, the junction contained 14 bases not matched to a gene. CDR1 is MNHEY, CDR2 SVGAGI, per germline. For the CDR3, the DNA is TGTGCCAGCACAGAAGGGACAGGGGGCGCAGCTGGGCAGTACTTC. Translation: CASTEGTGGAAGQYF.

The chain joins TRBV27 to TRBJ2-5; TRBD2 might be the D (5 bases). V lost 2 bases, J lost 4 bases, and 8 bases lay in between. Germline CDR1 MNHEY, CDR2 SMNVEV (reference sequence). The CDR3 runs 13 residues. The CDR3, as DNA: TGTGCCAGCAGTTTAAGTCGGGGAGAGACCCAGTACTTC. Residues: CASSLSRGETQYF.

The genes are TRBV6-6 and TRBJ2-7, with TRBD1 as a possible D gene (6 bases). There are 12 residues in the CDR3. Germline assignment: CDR1 MNHNY and CDR2 SVGAGI (reference sequence). V lost 7 bases and J lost 3, with 10 bases in between. This chain's CDR3 is CASTEDSYEQYF. The CDR3 nucleotides read TGTGCCAGCACCGAGGACAGCTACGAGCAGTACTTC.

V and J are TRBV10-3 and TRBJ2-7; the match to TRBD1 covers 8 bases. J was trimmed by 3 bases and V by 10 bases; bases with no gene match: 2. Germline V gene data show CDR1 as ENHRY and CDR2 as SYGVKD. The CDR3 runs 11 residues. The CDR3 protein is CATTGGYEQYF. The CDR3 DNA follows: TGTGCCACCACAGGGGGCTACGAGCAGTACTTC.

The V gene is TRBV29-1, the J gene TRBJ2-7; 10 positions agree with TRBD1. Per the germline V gene, CDR1 is SQVTM and CDR2 is ANQGSEA. With V trimmed by 8 bases and J by 5 bases, 6 bases remained unmatched. The CDR3 consists of 12 residues. CDR3 residues: CSTAGTGDEQYF. CDR3 coding DNA: TGCAGCACCGCCGGGACAGGGGACGAGCAGTACTTC.

The chain carries TRBV9 and TRBJ1-2; TRBD1 matches at 7 bases. Germline assignment: CDR1 SGDLS and CDR2 YYNGEE. The J segment lost 5 bases and the V segment lost 3 bases, leaving 7 bases of the junction unmatched. CDR3 length: 14 amino acids. The CDR3, as DNA: TGTGCCAGCAGCGCGACAGGGAGCGGGTATGGCTACACCTTC. Translating gives CASSATGSGYGYTF.

About this clone: This same CDR3 is encoded by further DNA sequences in the sample. The chain couples TRBV10-3 to TRBJ2-5; possible D gene TRBD2, 5 bases. Looked up from germline, CDR1 is ENHRY and CDR2 is SYGVKD. This CDR3 has 13 residues. CDR3 nucleotides: TGTGCTATCCCCCCGGGGAAGGAGGAGACCCAGTACTTC. Amino acids: CAIPPGKEETQYF.

Concerning this clone: A read error may produce the germline difference seen at one junction end. This chain connects TRBV7-9 to TRBJ1-2; D not resolved. This CDR3 spans 14 amino acids. In germline, CDR1 is SEHNR, CDR2 FQNEAQ (reference sequence). This CDR3 reads CVSSLASGVSGYTF. In DNA form, the CDR3 reads TGTGTCAGCAGCTTAGCGAGCGGGGTGAGTGGCTACACCTTC.

The rearrangement uses TRBV28 and TRBJ2-6, with 7 bases that match TRBD1. V lost 7 bases and J lost 0; bases outside the gene matches: 6. The germline V gene has CDR1 MDHEN and CDR2 SYDVKM. There are 16 residues in the CDR3. CDR3 loop: CASTTGVTSGANVLTF. The DNA for the CDR3 is TGTGCCAGCACCACAGGGGTCACCTCTGGGGCCAACGTCCTGACTTTC.

This sequence joins TRBV11-2 and TRBJ2-1; TRBD2 is a possible D gene (5 bases). V shed 11 bases and J shed 7 bases, with 21 bases lying between them. CDR3 length equals 14 residues. CDR1 and CDR2 from the germline V gene are SGHAT and FQNNGV. CDR3 loop: CAVERLRVRNEQFF. DNA of the CDR3: TGTGCCGTCGAGCGGTTGAGGGTTAGGAATGAGCAGTTCTTC.

Turning to this clone: The junction does not match germline at one end; this may be a read error. J is TRBJ1-1 and V is TRBV4-2; D possibly corresponds to TRBD1 (5 bases). The CDR3 extends over 13 amino acids. CDR1 is LGHNA and CDR2 is YNFKEQ in the germline V gene. CDR3 protein: CASSPLGGRLPGF. The CDR3 region has the DNA TGTGCCAGCAGCCCCCTGGGGGGACGTCTGCCCGGCTTT.

The chain is built from TRBV28 and TRBJ2-1; TRBD2 aligns across 8 bases. The CDR3 runs 15 residues. Germline V gene sequence: CDR1 MDHEN, CDR2 SYDVKM. V trimming: 7 bases; J trimming: 9 bases; junction bases outside the gene matches: 14. The CDR3 DNA sequence: TGTGCCAGCAAGGGACTAGAGTTCCCCCACTCTGAGCAGTTCTTC. Translated, it gives CASKGLEFPHSEQFF. Full variable domain (missing parts from reference TRBV28 and TRBJ2-1): DVKVTQSSRYLVKRTGEKVFLECVQDMDHENMFWYRQDPGLGLRLIYFSYDVKMKEKGDIPEGYSVSREKKERFSLILESASTNQTSMYLCASKGLEFPHSEQFFGPGTRLTVL.

CDR3 coding DNA: TGTGCCAGCAGTTTCCCTAGCGGGAGAGGCACCGGGGAGCTGTTTTTT. The encoded protein is CASSFPSGRGTGELFF. This chain uses TRBV27 with TRBJ2-2; 10 nucleotides line up with TRBD2. The germline V gene has CDR1 MNHEY and CDR2 SMNVEV (reference sequence). The CDR3 covers 16 residues. The ends lost 3 bases at V and 4 bases at J; junction bases unmatched: 5.

The rearrangement joins TRBV6-1 to TRBJ1-2, with a possible D match to TRBD1 (6 bases). The CDR3 consists of 13 residues. Trimming cost V 2 bases and J 8 bases, with 12 bases left between them. Germline V gene lookup returns CDR1 MNHNS and CDR2 SASEGT. CDR3: CASSETGFGGYTF. CDR3 nucleotide sequence: TGTGCCAGCAGTGAAACAGGGTTCGGGGGCTACACCTTC.

This chain connects TRBV9 to TRBJ1-4; TRBD1 matches 9 bases. Germline values: CDR1 SGDLS, CDR2 YYNGEE. The ends lost 0 bases at V and 5 bases at J; junction bases unmatched: 5. The CDR3 contains 16 residues. The CDR3 DNA reads TGTGCCAGCAGCGTAGGGAGTGGGACAGGGAATGAAAAACTGTTTTTT. It translates to CASSVGSGTGNEKLFF.

CDR3 sequence: CASSIGGGAGHNEQFF. CDR3 DNA: TGTGCCAGTAGTATAGGGGGCGGGGCAGGGCACAATGAGCAGTTCTTC. The rearrangement uses TRBV19 and TRBJ2-1, with a tentative D call TRBD2 (6 bases). This CDR3 has 16 residues. Trimming pared 1 base from V and 5 bases from J, leaving 15 bases between. Germline V gene lookup returns CDR1 LNHDA and CDR2 SQIVND (reference sequence).